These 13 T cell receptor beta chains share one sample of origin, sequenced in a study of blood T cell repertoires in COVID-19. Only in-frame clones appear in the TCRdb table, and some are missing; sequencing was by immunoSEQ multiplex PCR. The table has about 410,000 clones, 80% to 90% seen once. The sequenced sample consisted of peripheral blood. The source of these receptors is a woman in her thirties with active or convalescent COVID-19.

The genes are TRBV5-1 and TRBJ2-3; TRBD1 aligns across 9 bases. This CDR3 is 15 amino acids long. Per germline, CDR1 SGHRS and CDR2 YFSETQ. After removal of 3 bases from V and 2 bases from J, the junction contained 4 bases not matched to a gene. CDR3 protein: CASSSDRGDTDTQYF. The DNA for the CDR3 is TGCGCCAGCAGCTCAGACAGGGGGGACACAGATACGCAGTATTTT. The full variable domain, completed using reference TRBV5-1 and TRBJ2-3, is KAGVTQTPRYLIKTRGQQVTLSCSPISGHRSVSWYQQTPGQGLQFLFEYFSETQRNKGNFPGRFSGRQFSNSRSEMNVSTLELGDSALYLCASSSDRGDTDTQYFGPGTRLTVL.

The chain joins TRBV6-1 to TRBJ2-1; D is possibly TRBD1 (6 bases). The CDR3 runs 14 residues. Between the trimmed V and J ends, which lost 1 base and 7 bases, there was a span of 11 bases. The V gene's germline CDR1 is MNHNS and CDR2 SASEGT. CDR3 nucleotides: TGTGCCAGCAGTGAAGGGGGACACACGAATGAGCAGTTCTTC. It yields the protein CASSEGGHTNEQFF.

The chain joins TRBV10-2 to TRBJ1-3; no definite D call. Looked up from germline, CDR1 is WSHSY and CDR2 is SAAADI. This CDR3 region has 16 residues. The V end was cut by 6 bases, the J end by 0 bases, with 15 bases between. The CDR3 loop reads CASRADGFYSGNTIYF. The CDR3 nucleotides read TGCGCCAGCAGAGCGGACGGATTCTACTCTGGAAACACCATATATTTT.

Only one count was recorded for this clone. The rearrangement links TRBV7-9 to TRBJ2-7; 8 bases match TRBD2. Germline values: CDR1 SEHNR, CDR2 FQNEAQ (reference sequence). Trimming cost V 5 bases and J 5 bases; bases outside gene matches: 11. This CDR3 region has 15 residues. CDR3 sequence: CASSARRGGLDEQYF. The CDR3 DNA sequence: TGTGCCAGCAGCGCCCGGCGCGGGGGGCTCGACGAGCAGTACTTC.

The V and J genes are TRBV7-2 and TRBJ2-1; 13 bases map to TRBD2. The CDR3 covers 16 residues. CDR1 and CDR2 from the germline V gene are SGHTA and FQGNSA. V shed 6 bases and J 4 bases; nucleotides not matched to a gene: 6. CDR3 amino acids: CASSQTSGGLYNEQFF. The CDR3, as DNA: TGTGCCAGCAGTCAGACTAGCGGGGGGTTATACAATGAGCAGTTCTTC. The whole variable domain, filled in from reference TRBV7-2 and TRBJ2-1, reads GAGVSQSPSNKVTEKGKDVELRCDPISGHTALYWYRQSLGQGLEFLIYFQGNSAPDKSGLPSDRFSAERTGGSVSTLTIQRTQQEDSAVYLCASSQTSGGLYNEQFFGPGTRLTVL.

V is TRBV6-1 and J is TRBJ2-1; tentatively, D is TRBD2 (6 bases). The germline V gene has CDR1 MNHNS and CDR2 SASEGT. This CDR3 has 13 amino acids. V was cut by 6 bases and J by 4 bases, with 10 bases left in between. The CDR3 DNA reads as TGTGCCAGCAGCCCGGACTATTACAATGAGCAGTTCTTC. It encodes CASSPDYYNEQFF.

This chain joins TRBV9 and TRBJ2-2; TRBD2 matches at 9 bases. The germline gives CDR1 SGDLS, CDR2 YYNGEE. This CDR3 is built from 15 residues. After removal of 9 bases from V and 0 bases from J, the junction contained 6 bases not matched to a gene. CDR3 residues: CATRGGGPNTGELFF. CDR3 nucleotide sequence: TGTGCCACCCGCGGGGGGGGACCGAACACCGGGGAGCTGTTTTTT.

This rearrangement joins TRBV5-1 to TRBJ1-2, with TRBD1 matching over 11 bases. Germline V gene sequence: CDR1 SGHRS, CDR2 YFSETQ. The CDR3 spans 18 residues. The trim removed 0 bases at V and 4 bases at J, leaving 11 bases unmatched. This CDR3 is CASSLAGQGAYLFYGYTF. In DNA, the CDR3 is TGCGCCAGCAGCTTGGCCGGACAGGGGGCGTACCTTTTCTATGGCTACACCTTC.

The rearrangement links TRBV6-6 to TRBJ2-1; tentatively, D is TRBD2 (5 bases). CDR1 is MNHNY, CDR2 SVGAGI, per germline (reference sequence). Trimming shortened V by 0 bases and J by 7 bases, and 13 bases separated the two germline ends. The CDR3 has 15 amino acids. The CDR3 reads CASSYSIGGLNEQFF. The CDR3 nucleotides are TGTGCCAGCAGTTACTCGATTGGAGGATTGAATGAGCAGTTCTTC.

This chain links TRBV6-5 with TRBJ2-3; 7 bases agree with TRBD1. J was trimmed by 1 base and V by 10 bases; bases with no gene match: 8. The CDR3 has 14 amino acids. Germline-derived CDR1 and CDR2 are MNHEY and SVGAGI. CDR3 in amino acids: CATEGQYRTDTQYF. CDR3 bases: TGTGCCACCGAGGGACAGTATCGCACAGATACGCAGTATTTT.

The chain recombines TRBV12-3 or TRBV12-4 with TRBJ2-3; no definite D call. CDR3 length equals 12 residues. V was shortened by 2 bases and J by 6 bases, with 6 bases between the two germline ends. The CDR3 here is CASSLRLDTQYF. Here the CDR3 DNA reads TGTGCCAGCAGTTTAAGACTGGATACGCAGTATTTT.

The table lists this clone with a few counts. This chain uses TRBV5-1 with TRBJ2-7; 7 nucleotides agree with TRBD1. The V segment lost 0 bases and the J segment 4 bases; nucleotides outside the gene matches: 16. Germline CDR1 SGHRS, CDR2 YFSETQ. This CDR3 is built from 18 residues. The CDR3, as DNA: TGCGCCAGCAGCTTGGAGTTCTCGACAGGGAGATTAGAATACGAGCAGTACTTC. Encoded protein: CASSLEFSTGRLEYEQYF.

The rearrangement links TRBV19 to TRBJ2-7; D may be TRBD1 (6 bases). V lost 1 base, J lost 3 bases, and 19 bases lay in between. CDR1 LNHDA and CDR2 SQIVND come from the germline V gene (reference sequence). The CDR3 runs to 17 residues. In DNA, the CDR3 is TGTGCCAGTAGTATAGGTCCAGGGGAGCCCTTTGACTACGAGCAGTACTTC. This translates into CASSIGPGEPFDYEQYF.